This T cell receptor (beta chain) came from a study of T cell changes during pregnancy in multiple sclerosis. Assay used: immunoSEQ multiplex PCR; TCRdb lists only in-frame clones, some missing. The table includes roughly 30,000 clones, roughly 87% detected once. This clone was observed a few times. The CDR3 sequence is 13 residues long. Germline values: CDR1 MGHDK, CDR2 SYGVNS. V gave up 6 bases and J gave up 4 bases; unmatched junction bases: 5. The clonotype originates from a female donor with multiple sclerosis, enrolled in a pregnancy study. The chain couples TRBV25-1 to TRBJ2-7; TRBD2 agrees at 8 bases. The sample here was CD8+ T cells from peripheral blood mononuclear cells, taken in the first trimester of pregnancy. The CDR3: CASRGAGVYEQYF. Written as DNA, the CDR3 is TGTGCCAGCAGAGGAGCGGGAGTTTACGAGCAGTACTTC.